This T cell receptor beta chain came from a study of T cell changes during pregnancy in multiple sclerosis. In its sample, this clone ranks as medium-sized. This CDR3 comprises 15 residues. V was clipped by 7 bases and J by 0 bases; unmatched bases: 4. Germline V CDR1 and CDR2: MRHNA, SNTAGT. The method was immunoSEQ multiplex PCR; TCRdb's version includes in-frame clones alone and lacks a portion of them. The sample holds about 20,000 clones, about 90% seen once. This chain connects TRBV6-4 to TRBJ2-2, with TRBD2 matching 8 bases. The receptor's source is a female donor in good health, enrolled as a control in a pregnancy study. This specimen was CD4+ T cells from peripheral blood mononuclear cells, taken in the third trimester of pregnancy. The CDR3 is CASTPTSANTGELFF. Written as DNA, the CDR3 is TGTGCCAGCACCCCGACTAGCGCGAACACCGGGGAGCTGTTTTTT.